This passage covers 4 T cell receptor beta chains from one sample sequenced in a study of CXCR3-negative and CXCR3-positive naive CD8 T cells. Study-level results: When CXCR3-positive naive cells were set against CXCR3-negative naive cells, the former had more hydrophobic TRB CDR3s.

No antigen has been assigned to these receptors. All TRB cDNA libraries came from 5' RACE performed with UMI labels. TCRdb re-called the 5' RACE reads; every CDR3 protein appears as one record, without DNA. The sample holds fewer than 140,000 distinct CDR3 sequences. The sequencing input was naive CXCR3+ CD8+ T cells from blood. Subset: CD45RO-CCR7+CD27+CD95- naive CD8+ T cells expressing CXCR3 (TNR3+). The receptors stem from a human donor in good health. Some clones in this sample may be carry-over from other donors' samples.

The V and J genes are TRBV11-2 and TRBJ2-7; TCRdb proposes TRBD1, but this gene call is untestable without DNA. The CDR3 runs 15 residues. CDR1 SGHAT and CDR2 FQNNGV come from the germline V gene. CDR3 protein: CASSRPGAGIYEQYF.

The J gene is TRBJ2-7, the V gene TRBV4-1; TCRdb outputs TRBD2, but without DNA this stays unchecked. This CDR3 spans 15 amino acids. CDR1 and CDR2 from the germline V gene are MGHRA and YSYEKL. The CDR3 here is CASSQGTSPSYEQYF.

The chain recombines TRBV19 with TRBJ1-5. Germline assignment: CDR1 LNHDA and CDR2 SQIVND (reference sequence). The CDR3 has 15 amino acids. The chain's CDR3 is CASSIPQEGNQPQHF.

The rearrangement joins TRBV11-2 to TRBJ2-2. Per the germline V gene, CDR1 is SGHAT and CDR2 is FQNNGV. This CDR3 region has 14 residues. Here the CDR3 reads CASSLVPGTGELFF.